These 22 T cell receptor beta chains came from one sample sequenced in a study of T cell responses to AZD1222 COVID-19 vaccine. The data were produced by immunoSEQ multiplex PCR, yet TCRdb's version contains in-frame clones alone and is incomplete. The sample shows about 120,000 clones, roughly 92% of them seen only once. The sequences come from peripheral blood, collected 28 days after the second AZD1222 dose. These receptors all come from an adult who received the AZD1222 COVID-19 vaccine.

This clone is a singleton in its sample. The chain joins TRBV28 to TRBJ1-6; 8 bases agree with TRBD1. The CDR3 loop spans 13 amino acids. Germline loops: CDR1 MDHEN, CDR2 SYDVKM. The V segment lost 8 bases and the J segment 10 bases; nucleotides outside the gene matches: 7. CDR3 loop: CASEEQGVSPLHF. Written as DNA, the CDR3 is TGTGCCAGCGAGGAACAGGGGGTATCACCCCTCCACTTT.

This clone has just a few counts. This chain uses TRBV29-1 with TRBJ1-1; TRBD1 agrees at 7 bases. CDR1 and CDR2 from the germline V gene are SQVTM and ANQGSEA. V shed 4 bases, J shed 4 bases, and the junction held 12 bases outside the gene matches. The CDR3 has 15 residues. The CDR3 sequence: CSVVILDRVVTEAFF. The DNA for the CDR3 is TGCAGCGTTGTAATACTTGACAGGGTTGTCACTGAAGCTTTCTTT.

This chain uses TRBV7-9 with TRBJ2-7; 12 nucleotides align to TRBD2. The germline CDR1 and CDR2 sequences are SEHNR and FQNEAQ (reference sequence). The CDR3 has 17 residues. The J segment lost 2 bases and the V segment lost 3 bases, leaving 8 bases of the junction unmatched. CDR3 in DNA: TGTGCCAGCAGCTTTCCTAGCGGGAGGGATAGGACCTACGAGCAGTACTTC. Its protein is CASSFPSGRDRTYEQYF.

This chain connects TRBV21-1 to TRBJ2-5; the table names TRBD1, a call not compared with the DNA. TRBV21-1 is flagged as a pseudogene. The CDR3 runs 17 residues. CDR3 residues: CASSPQRRARVEETQYF. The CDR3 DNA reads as TGTGCCAGCAGCCCACAACGCAGGGCGAGAGTTGAAGAGACCCAGTACTTC.

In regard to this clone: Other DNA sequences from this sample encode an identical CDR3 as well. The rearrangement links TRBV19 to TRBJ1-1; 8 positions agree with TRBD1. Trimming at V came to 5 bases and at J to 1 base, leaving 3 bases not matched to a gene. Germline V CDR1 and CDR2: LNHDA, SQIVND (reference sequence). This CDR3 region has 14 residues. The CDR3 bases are TGTGCCAGTAGTCCCGACAGGGGGAACACTGAAGCTTTCTTT. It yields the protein CASSPDRGNTEAFF.

CDR3 DNA sequence: TGTGCCAGCTCCGGGACAGGGGAAGCTAACTATGGCTACACCTTC. It yields the protein CASSGTGEANYGYTF. V and J are TRBV28 and TRBJ1-2; 10 bases match TRBD1. V shed 8 bases, J shed 0 bases, and the junction held 6 bases outside the gene matches. The CDR3 is 15 residues long. Germline V gives CDR1 MDHEN, CDR2 SYDVKM.

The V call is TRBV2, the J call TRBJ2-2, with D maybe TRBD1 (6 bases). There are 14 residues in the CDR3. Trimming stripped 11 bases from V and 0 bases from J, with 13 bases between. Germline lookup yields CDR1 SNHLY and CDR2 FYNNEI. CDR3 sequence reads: CARQGPANTGELFF. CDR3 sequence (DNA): TGTGCCCGCCAGGGGCCCGCGAACACCGGGGAGCTGTTTTTT.

The CDR3 DNA reads TGTGCCAGCAGCCCGGACGAATCCTATGGCTACACCTTC. Its protein is CASSPDESYGYTF. The chain carries TRBV27 and TRBJ1-2, with D unresolved. The V gene's germline CDR1 is MNHEY and CDR2 SMNVEV (reference sequence). The CDR3 spans 13 residues. V was trimmed by 6 bases and J by 4 bases, leaving 12 bases between them.

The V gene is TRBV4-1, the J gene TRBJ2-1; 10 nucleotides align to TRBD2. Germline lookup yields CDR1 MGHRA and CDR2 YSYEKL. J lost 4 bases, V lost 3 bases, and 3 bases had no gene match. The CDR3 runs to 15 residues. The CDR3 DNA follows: TGCGCCAGCAGCCAGCTAGCGGGAGAGTACAATGAGCAGTTCTTC. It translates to CASSQLAGEYNEQFF.

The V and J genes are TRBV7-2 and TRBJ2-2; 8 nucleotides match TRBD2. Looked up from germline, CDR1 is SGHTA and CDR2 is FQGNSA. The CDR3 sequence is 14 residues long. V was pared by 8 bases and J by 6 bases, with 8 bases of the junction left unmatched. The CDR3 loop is CASGVAGFAGELFF. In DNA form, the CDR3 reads TGTGCCAGCGGGGTAGCGGGATTCGCCGGGGAGCTGTTTTTT. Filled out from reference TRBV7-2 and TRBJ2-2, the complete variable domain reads GAGVSQSPSNKVTEKGKDVELRCDPISGHTALYWYRQSLGQGLEFLIYFQGNSAPDKSGLPSDRFSAERTGGSVSTLTIQRTQQEDSAVYLCASGVAGFAGELFFGEGSRLTVL.

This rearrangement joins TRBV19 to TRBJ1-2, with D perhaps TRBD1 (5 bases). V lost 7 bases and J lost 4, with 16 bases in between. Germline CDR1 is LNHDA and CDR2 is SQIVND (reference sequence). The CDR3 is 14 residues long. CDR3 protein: CASTFGRDPYGYTF. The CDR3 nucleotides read TGTGCCAGTACTTTCGGCAGGGACCCCTATGGCTACACCTTC.

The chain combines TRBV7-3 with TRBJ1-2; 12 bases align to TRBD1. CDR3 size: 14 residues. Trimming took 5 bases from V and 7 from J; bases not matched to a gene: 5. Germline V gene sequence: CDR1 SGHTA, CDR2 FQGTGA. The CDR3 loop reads CASSTGQGAGGYTF. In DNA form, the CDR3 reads TGTGCCAGCAGCACGGGACAGGGGGCGGGTGGCTACACCTTC.

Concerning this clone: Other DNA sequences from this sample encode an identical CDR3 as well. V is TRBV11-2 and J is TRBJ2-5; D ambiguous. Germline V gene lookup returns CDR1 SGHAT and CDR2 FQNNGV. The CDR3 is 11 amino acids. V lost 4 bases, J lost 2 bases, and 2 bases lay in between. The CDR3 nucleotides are TGTGCCAGCAGCTCGCAAGAGACCCAGTACTTC. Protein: CASSSQETQYF.

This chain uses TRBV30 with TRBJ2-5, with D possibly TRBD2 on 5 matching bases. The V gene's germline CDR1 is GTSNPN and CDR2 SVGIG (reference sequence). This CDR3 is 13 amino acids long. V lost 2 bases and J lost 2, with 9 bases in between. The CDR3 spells CAWSLAPQETQYF. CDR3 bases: TGTGCCTGGAGTTTAGCGCCACAAGAGACCCAGTACTTC.

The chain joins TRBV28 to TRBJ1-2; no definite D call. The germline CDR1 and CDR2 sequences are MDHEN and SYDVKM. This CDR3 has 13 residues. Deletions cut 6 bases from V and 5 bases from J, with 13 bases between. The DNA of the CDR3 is TGTGCCAGCAGACCCGGGATCCTATATGGCTACACCTTC. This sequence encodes CASRPGILYGYTF.

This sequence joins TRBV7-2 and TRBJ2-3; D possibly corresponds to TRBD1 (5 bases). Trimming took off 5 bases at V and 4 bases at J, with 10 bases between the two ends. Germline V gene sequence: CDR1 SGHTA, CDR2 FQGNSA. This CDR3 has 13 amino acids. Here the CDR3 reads CASSQTRADTQYF. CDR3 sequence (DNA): TGTGCCAGCAGCCAAACCAGGGCAGATACGCAGTATTTT.

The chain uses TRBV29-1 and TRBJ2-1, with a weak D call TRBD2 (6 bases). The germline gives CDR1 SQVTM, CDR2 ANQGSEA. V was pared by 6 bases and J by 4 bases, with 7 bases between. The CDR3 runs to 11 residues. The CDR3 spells CSVAGYNEQFF. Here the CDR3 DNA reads TGCAGCGTCGCGGGGTACAATGAGCAGTTCTTC.

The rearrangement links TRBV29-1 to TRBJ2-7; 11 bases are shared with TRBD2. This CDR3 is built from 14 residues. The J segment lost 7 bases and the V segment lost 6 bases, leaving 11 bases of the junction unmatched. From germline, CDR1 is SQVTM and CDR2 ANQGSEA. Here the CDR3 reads CSVVVTSGSMEQYF. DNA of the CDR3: TGCAGCGTGGTAGTCACTAGCGGGAGCATGGAGCAGTACTTC.

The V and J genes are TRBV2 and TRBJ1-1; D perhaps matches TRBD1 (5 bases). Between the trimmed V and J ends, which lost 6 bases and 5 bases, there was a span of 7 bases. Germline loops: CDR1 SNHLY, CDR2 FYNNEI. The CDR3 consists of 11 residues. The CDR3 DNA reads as TGTGCCAGCAGGGGGGAGACTGAAGCTTTCTTT. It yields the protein CASRGETEAFF.

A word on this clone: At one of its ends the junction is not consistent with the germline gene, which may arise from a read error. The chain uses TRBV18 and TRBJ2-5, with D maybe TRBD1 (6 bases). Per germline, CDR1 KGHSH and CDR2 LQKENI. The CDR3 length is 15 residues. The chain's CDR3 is CASSPLQGNQETQYF. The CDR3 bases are TGTGCCAGCTCACCCCTACAGGGTAACCAGGAGACCCAGTACTTC.

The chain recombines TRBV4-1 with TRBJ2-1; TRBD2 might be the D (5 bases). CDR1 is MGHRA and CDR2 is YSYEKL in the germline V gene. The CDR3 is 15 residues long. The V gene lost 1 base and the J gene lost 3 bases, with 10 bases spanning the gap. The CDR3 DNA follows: TGCGCCAGCAGCCAAGTAACTAGTCTCTACAATGAGCAGTTCTTC. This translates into CASSQVTSLYNEQFF.

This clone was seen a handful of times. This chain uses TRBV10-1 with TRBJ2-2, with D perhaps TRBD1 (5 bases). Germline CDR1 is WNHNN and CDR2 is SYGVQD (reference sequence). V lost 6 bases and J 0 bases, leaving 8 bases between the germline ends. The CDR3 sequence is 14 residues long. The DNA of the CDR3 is TGCGCCAGCAGGCCGACAGCGAACACCGGGGAGCTGTTTTTT. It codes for CASRPTANTGELFF.